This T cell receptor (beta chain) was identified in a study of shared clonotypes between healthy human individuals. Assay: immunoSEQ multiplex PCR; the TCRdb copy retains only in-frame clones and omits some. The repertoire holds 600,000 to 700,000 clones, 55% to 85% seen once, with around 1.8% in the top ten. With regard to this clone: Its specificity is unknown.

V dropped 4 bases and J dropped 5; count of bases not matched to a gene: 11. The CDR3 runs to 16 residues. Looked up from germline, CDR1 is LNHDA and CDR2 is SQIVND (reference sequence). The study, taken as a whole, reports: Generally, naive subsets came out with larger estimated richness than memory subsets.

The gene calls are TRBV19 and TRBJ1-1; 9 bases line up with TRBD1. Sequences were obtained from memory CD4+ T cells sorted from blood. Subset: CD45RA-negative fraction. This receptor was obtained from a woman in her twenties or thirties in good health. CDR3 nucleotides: TGTGCCAGTAGTACCACGACAGGGGGAGTTGGGACTGAAGCTTTCTTT. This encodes CASSTTTGGVGTEAFF.